The entry that follows covers one TCR beta chain sequence. Other DNA sequences in the sample encode the same CDR3. As originally analysed: Junction-only immunoSEQ data arrived without quality scores, meaning filtering differed. Clones were sequenced by immunoSEQ multiplex PCR, and TCRdb holds only the in-frame ones, with some missing. That table supplies the V and J calls and clone size; D and trimming were determined from the DNA. In the table there are millions of clones, over 90% of which are singletons. The CDR3 loop spans 14 amino acids. The ends were cut back, 5 bases at V and 2 bases at J, with 9 bases in the middle. Germline CDR1 SGHTA, CDR2 FQGNSA. The data stem from a study of shared clonotypes between healthy human individuals.

This chain uses TRBV7-2 with TRBJ1-4; unclear D gene. The TCR originated in a man aged 18-30 years in good health. Some clones in this sample may be carry-over from other donors' samples. Sequencing was performed on naive CD4+ T cells from PBMCs. The sample's subset: CD45RA+ positively selected. The CDR3: CASSPTVTNEKLFF. The CDR3, as DNA: TGTGCCAGCAGCCCGACCGTTACTAATGAAAAACTGTTTTTT. The full variable domain, its missing parts supplied by reference TRBV7-2 and TRBJ1-4, is GAGVSQSPSNKVTEKGKDVELRCDPISGHTALYWYRQSLGQGLEFLIYFQGNSAPDKSGLPSDRFSAERTGGSVSTLTIQRTQQEDSAVYLCASSPTVTNEKLFFGSGTQLSVL.